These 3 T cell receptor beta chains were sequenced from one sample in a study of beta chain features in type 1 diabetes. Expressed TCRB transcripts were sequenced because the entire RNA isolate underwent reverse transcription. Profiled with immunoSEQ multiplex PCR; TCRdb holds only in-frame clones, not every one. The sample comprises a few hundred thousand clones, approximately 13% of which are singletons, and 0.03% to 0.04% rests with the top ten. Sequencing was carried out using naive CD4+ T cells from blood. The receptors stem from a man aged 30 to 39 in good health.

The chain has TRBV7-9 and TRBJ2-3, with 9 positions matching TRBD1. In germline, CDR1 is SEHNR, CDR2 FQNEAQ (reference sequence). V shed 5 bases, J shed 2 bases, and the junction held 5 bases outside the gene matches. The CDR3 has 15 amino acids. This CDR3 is CASSAGTGNTDTQYF. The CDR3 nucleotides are TGTGCCAGCAGCGCAGGGACAGGGAACACAGATACGCAGTATTTT.

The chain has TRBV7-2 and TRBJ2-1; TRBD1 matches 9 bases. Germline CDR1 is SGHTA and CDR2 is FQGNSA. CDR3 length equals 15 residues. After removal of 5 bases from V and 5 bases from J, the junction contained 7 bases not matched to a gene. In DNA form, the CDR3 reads TGTGCCAGCAGCCCCGGGACAGGGATGGACAATGAGCAGTTCTTC. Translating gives CASSPGTGMDNEQFF. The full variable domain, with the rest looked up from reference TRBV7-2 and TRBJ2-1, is GAGVSQSPSNKVTEKGKDVELRCDPISGHTALYWYRQSLGQGLEFLIYFQGNSAPDKSGLPSDRFSAERTGGSVSTLTIQRTQQEDSAVYLCASSPGTGMDNEQFFGPGTRLTVL.

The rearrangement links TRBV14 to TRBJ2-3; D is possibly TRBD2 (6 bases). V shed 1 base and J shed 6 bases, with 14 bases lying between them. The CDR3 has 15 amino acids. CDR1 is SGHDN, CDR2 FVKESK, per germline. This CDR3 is CASSQAGLHTDTQYF. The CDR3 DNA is TGTGCCAGCAGCCAAGCGGGACTGCACACTGATACGCAGTATTTT.